The clone carrying this T cell receptor beta chain has just a few counts. V lost 6 bases, J lost 2 bases, and 12 bases lay in between. The CDR3 covers 15 residues. In germline, CDR1 is SGDLS, CDR2 YYNGEE. The data originate from a study of T cells in Graves' hyperthyroidism and ophthalmopathy. Amplified TCR beta CDR3 regions came from RNA transcripts. The HTBI primer set was used in a first-round RT-PCR of the TCR CDR3. MiXCR, applied by TCRdb to the multiplex PCR reads, yields one record per CDR3 protein. This repertoire shows fewer than 450,000 distinct CDR3 sequences, roughly 15% found once; its top ten account for roughly 19%.

Sequencing was carried out using blood. V is TRBV9 and J is TRBJ1-6; D not certain. The clonotype comes from a woman aged 60-75 years with Graves' ophthalmopathy. CDR3 sequence (DNA): TGTGCCAGCAACAAACCCGGGACCTATAATTCACCCCTCCACTTT. Protein: CASNKPGTYNSPLHF.